These 16 T cell receptor beta chains share one sample of origin, sequenced in a study of beta chain features in type 1 diabetes. Isolated RNA was reverse transcribed in full, so expressed TCRB transcripts were sequenced. Assay used: immunoSEQ multiplex PCR; TCRdb lists only in-frame clones, some missing. Seen here are hundreds of thousands of clones, about 16% observed once, and the top ten hold 0.093%. Sequencing was carried out using naive CD4+ T cells from blood. The receptor source for this set is a man between 18 and 29 years old in good health.

The chain couples TRBV2 to TRBJ2-1, with 10 bases identical to TRBD2. Germline-derived CDR1 and CDR2 are SNHLY and FYNNEI. The V segment lost 6 bases and the J segment 7 bases; nucleotides outside the gene matches: 9. This CDR3 is 15 amino acids long. This chain's CDR3 is CASRAVAGGSNEQFF. The CDR3 region has the DNA TGTGCCAGCAGGGCTGTAGCGGGGGGCTCAAATGAGCAGTTCTTC. The full variable domain, its missing parts supplied by reference TRBV2 and TRBJ2-1, is EPEVTQTPSHQVTQMGQEVILRCVPISNHLYFYWYRQILGQKVEFLVSFYNNEISEKSEIFDDQFSVERPDGSNFTLKIRSTKLEDSAMYFCASRAVAGGSNEQFFGPGTRLTVL.

This chain connects TRBV19 to TRBJ2-7, with D unresolved. The CDR3 has 14 amino acids. V was clipped by 5 bases and J by 2 bases, with 13 bases between them. The germline V gene has CDR1 LNHDA and CDR2 SQIVND (reference sequence). The CDR3 coding sequence is TGTGCCAGTAGTGTCCGACATGGGGCCTACGAGCAGTACTTC. As protein: CASSVRHGAYEQYF.

This clone was picked up a small number of times. The V gene is TRBV7-2, the J gene TRBJ1-2, with unresolved D. Trimming left V 4 bases short and J 2 bases short, with 23 bases between. The CDR3 is 18 amino acids. The germline V gene encodes CDR1 SGHTA and CDR2 FQGNSA. CDR3 region: CASSSSAARSLINYGYTF. The CDR3 DNA is TGTGCCAGCAGCTCTTCAGCGGCCCGGTCCCTTATAAACTATGGCTACACCTTC. The full variable domain, its missing parts supplied by reference TRBV7-2 and TRBJ1-2, is GAGVSQSPSNKVTEKGKDVELRCDPISGHTALYWYRQSLGQGLEFLIYFQGNSAPDKSGLPSDRFSAERTGGSVSTLTIQRTQQEDSAVYLCASSSSAARSLINYGYTFGSGTRLTVV.

This clone has more than one count but fewer than ten. The V call is TRBV7-3, the J call TRBJ1-1; 7 positions match TRBD1. The V gene end was trimmed by 5 bases and the J gene end by 3 bases; junction bases not matched to a gene: 6. Germline V gene sequence: CDR1 SGHTA, CDR2 FQGTGA. This CDR3 has 14 residues. CDR3 sequence reads: CASSMTGRDTEAFF. Here the CDR3 DNA reads TGTGCCAGCAGCATGACAGGGAGGGACACTGAAGCTTTCTTT.

V usage is TRBV7-3 and J usage is TRBJ2-2; D uncertain. The germline V gene has CDR1 SGHTA and CDR2 FQGTGA. V was shortened by 0 bases and J by 4 bases, with 6 bases between the two germline ends. The CDR3 has 14 amino acids. CDR3 DNA sequence: TGTGCCAGCAGCTTAACGTCACGCACCGGGGAGCTGTTTTTT. Its protein product is CASSLTSRTGELFF.

The chain joins TRBV15 to TRBJ1-2; 7 nucleotides align to TRBD1. Trimming cost V 5 bases and J 3 bases; bases outside gene matches: 6. Germline-derived CDR1 and CDR2 are LNHNV and YYDKDF (reference sequence). The CDR3 length is 14 residues. Here the CDR3 DNA reads TGTGCCACCAGCCCGGGACAGAGAGACTATGGCTACACCTTC. Translation gives CATSPGQRDYGYTF.

In its sample, this clone was seen a few times. This CDR3 is CASSFRAQGENTEAFF. The CDR3 bases are TGCGCCAGCAGCTTCCGTGCACAGGGGGAGAACACTGAAGCTTTCTTT. The chain joins TRBV5-1 to TRBJ1-1; 8 bases are shared with TRBD1. This CDR3 has 16 residues. Germline V gene data show CDR1 as SGHRS and CDR2 as YFSETQ. Germline trimming cut 2 bases from V and 1 base from J; bases unmatched to any gene: 7.

There are a few counts of this clone. The chain uses TRBV4-1 and TRBJ1-5; no clear D gene. Deletions cut 1 base from V and 9 bases from J, with 10 bases between. The germline gives CDR1 MGHRA, CDR2 YSYEKL. The CDR3 covers 13 residues. CDR3 protein: CASSQVSPWPQHF. Written as DNA, the CDR3 is TGCGCCAGCAGCCAAGTGTCACCTTGGCCCCAGCATTTT.

This clone occurred a few times. The V gene is TRBV7-9, the J gene TRBJ1-1; D is possibly TRBD1 (5 bases). The ends were cut back, 4 bases at V and 7 bases at J, with 16 bases in the middle. The CDR3 is 14 amino acids. Germline-derived CDR1 and CDR2 are SEHNR and FQNEAQ (reference sequence). CDR3 in DNA: TGTGCCAGCAGCTGGACGGACGGTAGGGGTGAAGCTTTCTTT. Translation gives CASSWTDGRGEAFF.

V and J are TRBV19 and TRBJ2-6, with D maybe TRBD2 (6 bases). V was trimmed by 4 bases and J by 8 bases, leaving 18 bases between them. CDR1 is LNHDA and CDR2 is SQIVND in the germline V gene (reference sequence). The CDR3 runs 16 residues. The CDR3 bases are TGTGCCAGTAGTACCCCCAGGCGGGGAAGGACCAACGTCCTGACTTTC. Protein sequence: CASSTPRRGRTNVLTF.

The V call is TRBV5-1, the J call TRBJ2-3; 9 bases line up with TRBD2. The length of the CDR3 is 19 residues. From germline, CDR1 is SGHRS and CDR2 YFSETQ. V trimming: 0 bases; J trimming: 0 bases; junction bases outside the gene matches: 11. DNA for the CDR3: TGCGCCAGCAGCTTGGAAAGGCGGGAGGGCCTTACCAGCACAGATACGCAGTATTTT. It codes for CASSLERREGLTSTDTQYF.

The gene calls are TRBV5-1 and TRBJ1-2, with 7 bases lining up with TRBD1. This CDR3 is 14 amino acids long. Germline V gene sequence: CDR1 SGHRS, CDR2 YFSETQ. The J segment lost 2 bases and the V segment lost 4 bases, leaving 5 bases of the junction unmatched. The CDR3 DNA is TGCGCCAGCAGCCGCACACAGGGGAACTATGGCTACACCTTC. Protein: CASSRTQGNYGYTF.

The table lists this clone with a few counts. The chain recombines TRBV5-1 with TRBJ2-3; D not resolved. The germline gives CDR1 SGHRS, CDR2 YFSETQ. Between the trimmed V and J ends, which lost 1 base and 0 bases, there was a span of 9 bases. The CDR3 contains 15 residues. CDR3 DNA sequence: TGCGCCAGCAGCTTGAACTATCCTAGCACAGATACGCAGTATTTT. Its translation is CASSLNYPSTDTQYF.

In this sample, this clone turned up a few times. The J gene is TRBJ2-3, the V gene TRBV29-1; possible D gene TRBD2, 5 bases. CDR3 length: 16 amino acids. CDR1 is SQVTM and CDR2 is ANQGSEA in the germline V gene. The V end was cut by 5 bases, the J end by 3 bases, with 21 bases between. Here the CDR3 DNA reads TGCAGCGTTCCACGAGGGATTCTGCGGGCTACAGATACGCAGTATTTT. Translated: CSVPRGILRATDTQYF.

This clone has more than one count but fewer than ten. The chain combines TRBV25-1 with TRBJ2-7; possible D gene TRBD1, 5 bases. The germline CDR1 and CDR2 sequences are MGHDK and SYGVNS. The CDR3 spans 13 residues. V dropped 7 bases and J dropped 1 base, with 11 bases sitting between them. The CDR3 DNA reads as TGTGCCAGCATGGCCAGGGCATCCTACGAGCAGTACTTC. Amino acid sequence: CASMARASYEQYF.

Concerning this clone itself: At one end the junction does not follow the germline gene, possibly because of a read error. The chain employs TRBV10-3 and TRBJ2-5; D is undetermined. This CDR3 is built from 11 residues. Germline V gene lookup returns CDR1 ENHRY and CDR2 SYGVKD. The CDR3 coding sequence is TGTGCCAGCAGTTACGTCGAGACCCAGTACTTC. It codes for CASSYVETQYF.